This TCR beta chain emerged from a study of PD-1 blockade in classical Hodgkin lymphoma. Findings and caveats of the study: Reported findings placed baseline TCR diversity lower in newly diagnosed patients (compared with healthy donors). Baseline diversity resembling that of newly diagnosed patients was seen in complete responders.

This table comes from immunoSEQ multiplex PCR, and its TCRdb copy is limited to in-frame clones, with some not included. Of roughly 100,000 clones listed, around 90% are singletons. Time point defined: cycle 4 day 1 (C4D1), after 5 to 7 weeks of nivolumab. Autologous stem cell transplantation was followed by relapse in every patient, and brentuximab vedotin exposure varied. Of note for this clone: As yet, its antigen is unknown.

The clonotype originates from a human donor with classical Hodgkin lymphoma. The sequenced sample was peripheral blood mononuclear cells (PBMCs), obtained before the fourth cycle of nivolumab.

CDR3 DNA sequence: TGTGCCAGTAGTCACAGACAGGCGGGTTTGGGAAAACTGTTTTTT. Protein: CASSHRQAGLGKLFF. The chain employs TRBV19 and TRBJ1-4, with D perhaps TRBD1 (6 bases). The CDR3 length is 15 residues. V shed 5 bases and J shed 10 bases, with 20 bases lying between them. The germline V gene encodes CDR1 LNHDA and CDR2 SQIVND (reference sequence).